The 31 T cell receptor beta chains reported below all come from one sample, sequenced in a study of technical replicates of blood from four donors. Some clones are missing from TCRdb's copy, which holds only in-frame ones; the method was immunoSEQ multiplex PCR. The sample records roughly 82,000 clones, approximately 96% being singletons. Sample: T cells isolated from PBMCs. Receptor source: a human donor in good health.

The chain has TRBV11-2 and TRBJ2-3; D is uncertain. The V end was cut by 4 bases, the J end by 2 bases, with 13 bases between. CDR3 length: 15 amino acids. The germline V gene has CDR1 SGHAT and CDR2 FQNNGV. CDR3 DNA sequence: TGTGCCAGCAGCTCGGCCGGGTCCATCACAGATACGCAGTATTTT. Translating gives CASSSAGSITDTQYF.

V and J are TRBV10-3 and TRBJ2-7; 8 bases map to TRBD2. The CDR3 is 14 residues long. Germline CDR1 ENHRY, CDR2 SYGVKD. J was trimmed by 4 bases and V by 3 bases; bases with no gene match: 5. Here the CDR3 reads CAISEGGRIYEQYF. For the CDR3, the DNA is TGTGCCATCAGTGAAGGCGGGAGGATATACGAGCAGTACTTC.

This clone was recorded only once. The gene calls are TRBV7-9 and TRBJ2-5, with 8 bases identical to TRBD2. CDR3 length: 15 amino acids. Germline loops: CDR1 SEHNR, CDR2 FQNEAQ (reference sequence). V gave up 0 bases and J gave up 5 bases; unmatched junction bases: 5. The CDR3 bases are TGTGCCAGCAGCTTAGCCCCAGCGGGAGTCGAGACCCAGTACTTC. Translated: CASSLAPAGVETQYF.

This clone was observed once. This chain uses TRBV4-3 with TRBJ2-7; weak D call: TRBD1 (5 bases). The CDR3 contains 15 residues. Trimming shortened V by 0 bases and J by 0 bases, and 9 bases separated the two germline ends. Germline assignment: CDR1 LGHNA and CDR2 YSLEER. CDR3 DNA sequence: TGCGCCAGCAGCCAAGAGGTACAGGACTCCTACGAGCAGTACTTC. The encoded protein is CASSQEVQDSYEQYF.

The chain carries TRBV7-3 and TRBJ2-1, with 9 positions matching TRBD2. Germline-derived CDR1 and CDR2 are SGHTA and FQGTGA. The CDR3 runs to 13 residues. With 7 bases clipped from V and 10 bases from J, the junction kept 8 bases outside the gene matches. CDR3 protein: CASILGLAEEQFF. The CDR3 DNA reads as TGTGCCAGCATCCTGGGACTAGCAGAGGAGCAGTTCTTC.

The V call is TRBV10-1, the J call TRBJ2-1, with D uncertain. Between the trimmed V and J ends, which lost 0 bases and 8 bases, there was a span of 14 bases. CDR3 length: 15 amino acids. Germline CDR1 and CDR2: WNHNN and SYGVQD (reference sequence). In nucleotides, the CDR3 is TGCGCCAGCAGTGAGTCTAGTCAGGCCGGCGATGAGCAGTTCTTC. It codes for CASSESSQAGDEQFF.

The chain uses TRBV9 and TRBJ2-1; 9 nucleotides align to TRBD1. Trimming at V came to 0 bases and at J to 6 bases, leaving 4 bases not matched to a gene. Germline V lookup: CDR1 SGDLS, CDR2 YYNGEE. The CDR3 is made up of 15 amino acids. CDR3 region: CASSVEGQGFNEQFF. Here the CDR3 DNA reads TGTGCCAGCAGCGTAGAGGGACAGGGTTTCAATGAGCAGTTCTTC.

The chain recombines TRBV5-6 with TRBJ2-1; tentatively, D is TRBD2 (6 bases). This CDR3 comprises 16 residues. The V end lost 4 bases, the J end lost 2 bases, and 16 bases lay between the germline ends. Germline assignment: CDR1 SGHDT and CDR2 YYEEEE. The CDR3 loop is CASSGGRALAYNEQFF. The CDR3 bases are TGTGCCAGCAGCGGAGGGAGAGCCCTAGCCTACAATGAGCAGTTCTTC. Filled out from reference TRBV5-6 and TRBJ2-1, the complete variable domain reads DAGVTQSPTHLIKTRGQQVTLRCSPKSGHDTVSWYQQALGQGPQFIFQYYEEEERQRGNFPDRFSGHQFPNYSSELNVNALLLGDSALYLCASSGGRALAYNEQFFGPGTRLTVL.

The chain links TRBV7-9 to TRBJ2-2; D gene uncertain. The V end lost 1 base, the J end lost 5 bases, and 5 bases lay between the germline ends. The length of the CDR3 is 13 residues. The V gene's germline CDR1 is SEHNR and CDR2 FQNEAQ (reference sequence). CDR3 sequence: CASSLGATGELFF. DNA for the CDR3: TGTGCCAGCAGCTTAGGAGCTACCGGGGAGCTGTTTTTT.

The rearrangement uses TRBV20-1 and TRBJ2-5; D unclear. The CDR3 runs 11 residues. Trimming removed 2 bases from V and 5 bases from J, with 6 bases in between. Germline V gene sequence: CDR1 DFQATT, CDR2 SNEGSKA (reference sequence). CDR3 loop: CSARTVETQYF. The DNA of the CDR3 is TGCAGTGCTAGAACGGTGGAGACCCAGTACTTC.

The V and J genes are TRBV19 and TRBJ1-1, with D tentatively TRBD1 (5 bases). The CDR3 loop spans 14 amino acids. V shed 6 bases and J shed 1 base, with 12 bases lying between them. Germline CDR1 reads LNHDA; CDR2 reads SQIVND (reference sequence). CDR3 DNA sequence: TGTGCCAGTAGGACCTTCGGGGGGAACACTGAAGCTTTCTTT. It codes for CASRTFGGNTEAFF. Full variable domain (missing parts from reference TRBV19 and TRBJ1-1): DGGITQSPKYLFRKEGQNVTLSCEQNLNHDAMYWYRQDPGQGLRLIYYSQIVNDFQKGDIAEGYSVSREKKESFPLTVTSAQKNPTAFYLCASRTFGGNTEAFFGQGTRLTVV.

This clone is a singleton in its sample. The chain carries TRBV28 and TRBJ1-1, with no clear D. The V gene's germline CDR1 is MDHEN and CDR2 SYDVKM. Between the trimmed V and J ends, which lost 6 bases and 1 base, there was a span of 9 bases. This CDR3 is 13 amino acids long. The CDR3 region has the DNA TGTGCCAGCAGCTTAGGAGAGAACACTGAAGCTTTCTTT. Translation: CASSLGENTEAFF. The variable domain in full, completed from reference TRBV28 and TRBJ1-1, reads DVKVTQSSRYLVKRTGEKVFLECVQDMDHENMFWYRQDPGLGLRLIYFSYDVKMKEKGDIPEGYSVSREKKERFSLILESASTNQTSMYLCASSLGENTEAFFGQGTRLTVV.

V gene TRBV9 combines with J gene TRBJ2-7, with 7 nucleotides matching TRBD1. The CDR3 has 14 residues. The germline gives CDR1 SGDLS, CDR2 YYNGEE. Trimming at V came to 3 bases and at J to 2 bases, leaving 5 bases not matched to a gene. CDR3 in amino acids: CASSDRGFPYEQYF. DNA for the CDR3: TGTGCCAGCAGCGACAGGGGTTTCCCCTACGAGCAGTACTTC.

The rearrangement joins TRBV29-1 to TRBJ2-7; possibly TRBD2 for D (5 bases). From germline, CDR1 is SQVTM and CDR2 ANQGSEA. The length of the CDR3 is 13 residues. The germline V and J ends were trimmed by 7 bases and 0 bases, with 13 bases remaining between them. The CDR3, as DNA: TGCAGCGCGAAATGGGCGGGCTCCTACGAGCAGTACTTC. It translates to CSAKWAGSYEQYF.

This chain links TRBV25-1 with TRBJ2-3; TRBD2 matches at 8 bases. CDR1 is MGHDK, CDR2 SYGVNS, per germline. The length of the CDR3 is 14 residues. The trim removed 2 bases at V and 4 bases at J, leaving 2 bases unmatched. The CDR3 DNA follows: TGTGCCAGCAGTGAAACGCGGGGGGCAGATACGCAGTATTTT. It translates to CASSETRGADTQYF.

The chain has TRBV10-3 and TRBJ1-5, with 9 bases fitting TRBD1. Trimming removed 2 bases from V and 5 bases from J; junction bases left unmatched: 4. This CDR3 has 15 amino acids. CDR1 and CDR2 (germline): ENHRY, SYGVKD. CDR3 sequence (DNA): TGTGCCATCAGTGAGGAGACAGGGGGATATCAGCCCCAGCATTTT. Translating it yields CAISEETGGYQPQHF.

This clone was counted once. This chain's CDR3 is CASGDIYSYEQYF. The CDR3 nucleotides read TGTGCCAGTGGGGACATCTACTCCTACGAGCAGTACTTC. The chain links TRBV2 to TRBJ2-7; the D gene is possibly TRBD1 (6 bases). V gave up 9 bases and J gave up 0 bases, with 12 bases separating them. This CDR3 is built from 13 residues. Germline CDR1 is SNHLY and CDR2 is FYNNEI.

Comments on this clone: At one of its ends the junction is not consistent with the germline gene, which may arise from a read error. The chain has TRBV7-9 and TRBJ2-7, with D unclear. The germline V gene encodes CDR1 SEHNR and CDR2 FQNEAQ (reference sequence). This CDR3 is 10 amino acids long. CDR3 residues: CASSSSEQYF. The CDR3 DNA is TGTGCCAGCAGCTCCTCCGAGCAGTACTTC.

This rearrangement joins TRBV5-1 to TRBJ2-1; maybe TRBD2 (5 bases). Germline CDR1 and CDR2: SGHRS and YFSETQ. The CDR3 consists of 14 residues. The V and J ends lost 5 bases and 4 bases respectively, with 13 bases between them. In DNA form, the CDR3 reads TGCGCCAGCAGATCCAGCGGCCTGTACAATGAGCAGTTCTTC. Its protein is CASRSSGLYNEQFF.

The J gene is TRBJ2-5, the V gene TRBV9; a weak D match, TRBD1 (6 bases). The V gene lost 4 bases and the J gene lost 5 bases, with 18 bases spanning the gap. The CDR3 length is 15 residues. Per the germline V gene, CDR1 is SGDLS and CDR2 is YYNGEE. This CDR3 reads CASSPRANQGETQYF. As DNA, the CDR3 is TGTGCCAGCAGCCCCCGGGCTAATCAGGGGGAGACCCAGTACTTC.

This chain connects TRBV19 to TRBJ2-5; maybe TRBD2 (7 bases). V dropped 4 bases and J dropped 1 base, with 16 bases sitting between them. In germline, CDR1 is LNHDA, CDR2 SQIVND (reference sequence). The CDR3 is made up of 16 amino acids. In DNA, the CDR3 is TGTGCCAGTAGTAAAGGGGGGGTGAGAGGCCAAGAGACCCAGTACTTC. Translated, it gives CASSKGGVRGQETQYF.

The rearrangement uses TRBV7-9 and TRBJ2-5, with 7 bases aligning to TRBD2. There are 16 residues in the CDR3. V trimming: 5 bases; J trimming: 5 bases; junction bases outside the gene matches: 14. The germline V gene encodes CDR1 SEHNR and CDR2 FQNEAQ (reference sequence). The CDR3 is CASSQTPGGGSETQYF. In DNA, the CDR3 is TGTGCCAGCAGCCAGACTCCGGGAGGAGGCTCGGAGACCCAGTACTTC.

This chain joins TRBV9 and TRBJ2-2, with 10 positions matching TRBD1. CDR3 length: 15 amino acids. V lost 7 bases, J lost 7 bases, and 10 bases stayed unmatched. Germline V gene sequence: CDR1 SGDLS, CDR2 YYNGEE. The CDR3 here is CASGDRGRLDGELFF. The CDR3 nucleotides are TGTGCCAGCGGAGACAGGGGGCGCCTTGACGGGGAGCTGTTTTTT.

The chain uses TRBV11-2 and TRBJ1-1, with a tentative D call TRBD1 (5 bases). Germline-derived CDR1 and CDR2 are SGHAT and FQNNGV. The CDR3 covers 15 residues. Trimming left V 3 bases short and J 7 bases short, with 18 bases between. CDR3 amino acids: CASSFARGMLDEAFF. The DNA for the CDR3 is TGTGCCAGCAGCTTTGCTAGGGGTATGTTGGATGAAGCTTTCTTT.

The V gene is TRBV21-1, the J gene TRBJ2-7; the table's D call, TRBD2, has no DNA check behind it. TRBV21-1 is a pseudogene locus. This CDR3 is built from 15 residues. CDR3 coding DNA: TGTGCCAGCCCAGGGACGGGGCGGGAGCAATGGGAGCAGTACTTC. Translation gives CASPGTGREQWEQYF.

The genes are TRBV27 and TRBJ1-2; the D is unclear. Germline assignment: CDR1 MNHEY and CDR2 SMNVEV (reference sequence). This CDR3 region has 13 residues. V lost 3 bases to trimming and J lost 8 bases, with 13 bases between them. The CDR3 loop is CASSLGGQGGYTF. The CDR3 DNA is TGTGCCAGCAGTTTGGGAGGGCAAGGCGGCTACACCTTC.

The chain uses TRBV19 and TRBJ2-3; D may be TRBD2 (6 bases). V lost 1 base, J lost 6 bases, and 17 bases lay in between. This CDR3 region has 16 residues. Germline lookup yields CDR1 LNHDA and CDR2 SQIVND (reference sequence). DNA for the CDR3: TGTGCCAGTAGTATAGTGTCTTTGGGCGGGACCGATACGCAGTATTTT. Amino acid sequence: CASSIVSLGGTDTQYF.

CDR3 loop: CASRIQTGTGKLFF. As DNA, the CDR3 is TGTGCCAGCAGGATACAAACAGGGACCGGAAAACTGTTTTTT. The chain recombines TRBV6-4 with TRBJ1-4, with a weak D call TRBD1 (6 bases). V lost 6 bases, J lost 10 bases, and 18 bases lay in between. Germline lookup yields CDR1 MRHNA and CDR2 SNTAGT. CDR3 length: 14 amino acids.

The chain links TRBV29-1 to TRBJ1-2, with D unclear. V lost 4 bases, J lost 6 bases, and 12 bases lay in between. This CDR3 is 12 amino acids long. The germline V gene encodes CDR1 SQVTM and CDR2 ANQGSEA. Here the CDR3 DNA reads TGCAGCGTTGTAGCTCGGGAGGATGGCTACACCTTC. This gives the protein CSVVAREDGYTF.

J is TRBJ2-4 and V is TRBV9; D perhaps matches TRBD1 (6 bases). The CDR3 runs to 13 residues. Trimming removed 0 bases from V and 5 bases from J, with 6 bases in between. CDR1 SGDLS and CDR2 YYNGEE come from the germline V gene. The CDR3 nucleotides are TGTGCCAGCAGCGTAGGGACAGAAAACATTCAGTACTTC. This encodes CASSVGTENIQYF.

This sequence joins TRBV14 and TRBJ2-1; 9 bases are shared with TRBD2. The CDR3 covers 15 residues. Germline CDR1 and CDR2: SGHDN and FVKESK. With 6 bases clipped from V and 5 bases from J, the junction kept 8 bases outside the gene matches. The CDR3 loop is CASRDRGRAHNEQFF. The CDR3 DNA reads as TGTGCCAGCAGGGATCGCGGGAGGGCCCACAATGAGCAGTTCTTC.